These 5 T cell receptor beta chains were sequenced from one sample in a study of blood T cell repertoires in COVID-19. The method was immunoSEQ multiplex PCR; TCRdb's version includes in-frame clones alone and lacks a portion of them. Among a few hundred thousand clones listed, 80% to 90% were seen once. Sequencing was performed on PBMCs or T cells enriched from blood (not recorded which). These TCRs come from a woman in her forties with acute COVID-19.

V and J are TRBV5-1 and TRBJ1-1; possible D gene TRBD1, 5 bases. Germline V gene data show CDR1 as SGHRS and CDR2 as YFSETQ. V lost 1 base, J lost 13 bases, and 20 bases lay in between. There are 14 residues in the CDR3. In DNA, the CDR3 is TGCGCCAGCAGCTTGATTGAGCCGACAGTTGATGGTTTCTTT. Translated: CASSLIEPTVDGFF.

This clone was observed a few times. The chain has TRBV5-8 and TRBJ1-4; 7 nucleotides match TRBD1. CDR1 is SGHTS, CDR2 YDEGEE, per germline. Trimming cost V 3 bases and J 3 bases; bases outside gene matches: 8. This CDR3 region has 16 residues. The CDR3 region has the DNA TGTGCCAGCAGCTACATCCGGGACAGATCTAATGAAAAACTGTTTTTT. It encodes CASSYIRDRSNEKLFF.

The chain links TRBV5-1 to TRBJ2-7; the match to TRBD2 covers 7 bases. The trim removed 4 bases at V and 0 bases at J, leaving 10 bases unmatched. This CDR3 region has 16 residues. Germline CDR1 is SGHRS and CDR2 is YFSETQ. The CDR3 DNA sequence: TGCGCCAGCAGCCCATCTCCAGCGGGGTCCTCCTACGAGCAGTACTTC. Translating it yields CASSPSPAGSSYEQYF.

V is TRBV19 and J is TRBJ1-3; D gene unclear. Per germline, CDR1 LNHDA and CDR2 SQIVND (reference sequence). V lost 5 bases, J lost 0 bases, and 14 bases lay in between. The CDR3 runs to 16 residues. The CDR3 here is CASSLLAGISGNTIYF. CDR3 coding DNA: TGTGCCAGTAGTCTCCTCGCAGGAATCTCTGGAAACACCATATATTTT.

CDR3 nucleotide sequence: TGTGCCAGCAGCTCCATCACCGGGACTAGACTCTACGAGCAGTACTTC. Protein: CASSSITGTRLYEQYF. This sequence joins TRBV7-2 and TRBJ2-7; TRBD2 agrees at 8 bases. The CDR3 is made up of 16 amino acids. J gave up 3 bases and V 4 bases, and 11 bases lay outside the gene matches. CDR1 is SGHTA and CDR2 is FQGNSA in the germline V gene.